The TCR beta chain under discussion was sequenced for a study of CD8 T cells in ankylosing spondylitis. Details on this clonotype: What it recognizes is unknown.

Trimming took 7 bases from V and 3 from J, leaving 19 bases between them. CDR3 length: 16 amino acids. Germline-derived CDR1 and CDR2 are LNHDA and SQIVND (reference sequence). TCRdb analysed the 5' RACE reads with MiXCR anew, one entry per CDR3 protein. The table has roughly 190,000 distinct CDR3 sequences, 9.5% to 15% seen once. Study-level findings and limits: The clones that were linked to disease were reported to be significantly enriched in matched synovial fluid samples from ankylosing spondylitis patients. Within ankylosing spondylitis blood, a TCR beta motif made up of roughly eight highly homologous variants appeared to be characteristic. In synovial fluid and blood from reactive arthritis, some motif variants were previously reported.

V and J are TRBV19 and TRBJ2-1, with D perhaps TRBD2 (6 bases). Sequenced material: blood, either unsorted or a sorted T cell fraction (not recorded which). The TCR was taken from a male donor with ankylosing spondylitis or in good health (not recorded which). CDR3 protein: CASTTSLGPRYNEQFF. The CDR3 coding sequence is TGTGCCAGTACCACTAGCCTAGGACCCCGCTACAATGAGCAGTTCTTC.